The 17 T cell receptor beta chains presented below share a single source sample, sequenced in a study of molecular identifiers for immune sequencing clone quantification. MiXCR, applied by TCRdb to the PCR reads, yields one record per CDR3 protein. Of about 630,000 distinct CDR3 sequences in the sample, 25% were seen once. The sequencing sample was made of naive CD8+ T cells from blood, with Jurkat cell RNA spiked in. The subset was: FACS-sorted CD8+CD4-CCR7+CD45RA+ naive T cells. These receptors were obtained from a human donor in good health. Some libraries in this study had Jurkat cell RNA spiked in.

Comment on this clonotype: Compared with germline, one end of the junction differs, possibly owing to a read error. CDR3 region: CASSLAGSGYGYPF. CDR3 bases: TGTGCCAGCAGCTTAGCGGGTTCAGGCTATGGCTACCCCTTC. The rearrangement uses TRBV7-9 and TRBJ1-2; D is undetermined. Per germline, CDR1 SEHNR and CDR2 FQNEAQ (reference sequence). The CDR3 totals 14 residues.

Comments on this clonotype: One junction end disagrees with the germline gene, perhaps due to a read error. The chain carries TRBV5-3 and TRBJ2-2; 15 nucleotides line up with TRBD2. TRBV5-3 is marked as an open reading frame, function uncertain. The CDR3 sequence is 24 residues long. This CDR3 reads CASSLAKRRSGLAGGVLNTGELFF. CDR3 DNA sequence: TGTGCCAGCAGCTTGGCCAAGAGACGCTCGGGACTAGCGGGAGGAGTACTTAACACCGGGGAGCTGTTTTTT.

This clonotype was observed a few times. Compared with germline, one end of the junction differs, possibly owing to a read error. The CDR3 is CTSSTGTANTEAFF. Here the CDR3 DNA reads TGTACCAGCAGCACCGGGACAGCGAACACTGAAGCTTTCTTT. The chain has TRBV12-3 or TRBV12-4 and TRBJ1-1, with 7 bases matching TRBD1. This CDR3 is built from 14 residues.

J is TRBJ1-1 and V is TRBV7-9, with 7 positions matching TRBD1. Germline CDR1 reads SEHNR; CDR2 reads FQNEAQ (reference sequence). The CDR3 covers 16 residues. After removal of 5 bases from V and 0 bases from J, the junction contained 9 bases not matched to a gene. Written as DNA, the CDR3 is TGTGCCAGCAGCGCCAAGACAGGGCCCATGAACACTGAAGCTTTCTTT. This codes for CASSAKTGPMNTEAFF.

This clonotype was picked up a small number of times. The chain carries TRBV7-9 and TRBJ2-1, with TRBD1 identical over 10 bases. Germline V gene lookup returns CDR1 SEHNR and CDR2 FQNEAQ (reference sequence). After removal of 3 bases from V and 9 bases from J, the junction contained 2 bases not matched to a gene. The CDR3 has 13 residues. CDR3 sequence reads: CASSFRDRGEQFF. For the CDR3, the DNA is TGTGCCAGCAGCTTCCGGGACAGGGGTGAGCAGTTCTTC.

This clonotype was picked up many times. The rearrangement joins TRBV6-6 to TRBJ2-7, with unresolved D. Per the germline V gene, CDR1 is MNHNY and CDR2 is SVGAGI (reference sequence). This CDR3 contains 14 residues. The V end lost 6 bases, the J end lost 5 bases, and 17 bases lay between the germline ends. Here the CDR3 reads CASSTLPPPHEQYF. The CDR3 DNA follows: TGTGCCAGCAGCACCCTGCCTCCTCCCCACGAGCAGTACTTC.

This clonotype appeared a few times. The chain recombines TRBV4-1 with TRBJ1-4; 12 bases agree with TRBD1. Germline V CDR1 and CDR2: MGHRA, YSYEKL. Germline trimming cut 4 bases from V and 3 bases from J; bases unmatched to any gene: 3. The CDR3 runs 16 residues. The CDR3, as DNA: TGCGCCAGCAGCCTGGGACAGGGGGCGCCTAATGAAAAACTGTTTTTT. This sequence encodes CASSLGQGAPNEKLFF.

This clonotype appeared a single time. At one end the junction does not follow the germline gene, possibly because of a read error. The J gene is TRBJ2-7, the V gene TRBV29-1, with D hard to call. The germline V gene encodes CDR1 SQVTM and CDR2 ANQGSEA. The CDR3 runs 13 residues. Here the CDR3 reads CGVENSGSYEQYF. The CDR3 coding sequence is TGCGGCGTTGAAAATAGTGGGTCCTACGAGCAGTACTTC.

The table lists this clonotype with a few counts. The CDR3 region has the DNA TGTGCCACCAGCAGAGATTACCAGTCAGGAGCTTTCTTT. This codes for CATSRDYQSGAFF. The V gene is TRBV15, the J gene TRBJ1-1; no reliable D call. The V gene lost 0 bases and the J gene lost 10 bases, with 12 bases spanning the gap. Germline assignment: CDR1 LNHNV and CDR2 YYDKDF (reference sequence). The CDR3 has 13 residues.

This clonotype was recorded at least ten times. The V gene is TRBV27, the J gene TRBJ2-7; possible D gene TRBD1, 5 bases. Trimming removed 3 bases from V and 6 bases from J, with 9 bases in between. Looked up from germline, CDR1 is MNHEY and CDR2 is SMNVEV (reference sequence). This CDR3 has 12 residues. The CDR3 reads CASSFTGTEQYF. CDR3 nucleotide sequence: TGTGCCAGCAGTTTTACAGGTACCGAGCAGTACTTC.

This clonotype has only a few counts. V is TRBV25-1 and J is TRBJ2-1; 8 bases are a match to TRBD2. CDR1 and CDR2 from the germline V gene are MGHDK and SYGVNS. V was clipped by 3 bases and J by 6 bases; unmatched bases: 10. The CDR3 has 16 amino acids. Here the CDR3 reads CASSDYSGLVGNEQFF. CDR3 nucleotide sequence: TGTGCCAGCAGTGACTATTCGGGACTAGTAGGCAATGAGCAGTTCTTC.

V usage is TRBV6-2 or TRBV6-3 and J usage is TRBJ2-3; 10 bases are shared with TRBD1. V lost 2 bases and J lost 3; bases outside the gene matches: 8. The germline V gene has CDR1 MNHEY and CDR2 SVGEGT. There are 17 residues in the CDR3. In nucleotides, the CDR3 is TGTGCCAGCAGTTACACCCCGGGACAGGGGAGAACAGATACGCAGTATTTT. Encoded protein: CASSYTPGQGRTDTQYF.

This clonotype was detected only a few times. V is TRBV4-3 and J is TRBJ2-1; TRBD1 or TRBD2 may be the D gene (5 bases each). CDR1 LGHNA and CDR2 YSLEER come from the germline V gene. CDR3 length equals 16 residues. Trimming took 0 bases from V and 0 from J, leaving 9 bases between them. CDR3 coding DNA: TGCGCCAGCAGCCAAGAATCAGGGAGCTCCTACAATGAGCAGTTCTTC. Protein: CASSQESGSSYNEQFF.

This clonotype occurred many times. The CDR3 sequence is CASSQGYGYEQYF. The CDR3 nucleotides read TGTGCCAGCAGCCAAGGTTACGGCTACGAGCAGTACTTC. The chain employs TRBV14 and TRBJ2-7; no clear D. Germline V gene data show CDR1 as SGHDN and CDR2 as FVKESK. V was trimmed by 1 base and J by 3 bases, leaving 7 bases between them. The CDR3 contains 13 residues.

On this clonotype itself: Since a much larger clone is just one base distant, this may be a read error. The chain uses TRBV4-1 and TRBJ2-3, with 14 positions matching TRBD2. Trimming removed 4 bases from V and 8 bases from J; junction bases left unmatched: 8. Per the germline V gene, CDR1 is MGHRA and CDR2 is YSYEKL. CDR3 length: 16 amino acids. CDR3 DNA sequence: TGCGCCAGCAGCCTCTCCGGGACTAGCGGGGGAGCTACGCAGTATTTT. It specifies CASSLSGTSGGATQYF.

The chain links TRBV5-3 to TRBJ1-1; D gene ambiguous. TRBV5-3 is sorted into the ORF group, with uncertain function. Trimming cost V 9 bases and J 7 bases, with 22 bases left between them. The CDR3 contains 14 residues. The CDR3 loop is CANSPGITEYEAFF. The CDR3 DNA reads TGTGCCAACAGCCCAGGAATCACAGAGTATGAAGCTTTCTTT.

V gene TRBV18 combines with J gene TRBJ2-7; the D call may be TRBD1 or TRBD2 (7 bases each). The germline V gene has CDR1 KGHSH and CDR2 LQKENI. The CDR3 is made up of 15 amino acids. Trimming took off 5 bases at V and 4 bases at J, with 18 bases between the two ends. For the CDR3, the DNA is TGTGCCAGCTCAGGGACTACCGGGACAGAGTACGAGCAGTACTTC. It yields the protein CASSGTTGTEYEQYF.